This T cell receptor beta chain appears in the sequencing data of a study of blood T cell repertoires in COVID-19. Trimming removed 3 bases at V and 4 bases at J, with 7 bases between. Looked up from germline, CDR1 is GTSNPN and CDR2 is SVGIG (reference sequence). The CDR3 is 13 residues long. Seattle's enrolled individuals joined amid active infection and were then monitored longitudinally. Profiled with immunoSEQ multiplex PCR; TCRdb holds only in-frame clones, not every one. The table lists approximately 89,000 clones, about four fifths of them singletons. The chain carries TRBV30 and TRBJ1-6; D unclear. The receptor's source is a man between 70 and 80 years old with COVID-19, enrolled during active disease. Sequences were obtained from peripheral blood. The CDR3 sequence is CAWRRQYNSPLHF. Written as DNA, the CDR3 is TGTGCCTGGAGGAGGCAGTATAATTCACCCCTCCACTTT.